This TCR beta chain was documented in a study of post-analysis software for immune sequencing data. Whole-study findings and limits: Patients with multiple sclerosis recorded significantly lower normalized Chao1 diversity than controls, the study found. TRBV segments more frequent in patients than in controls numbered several and included TRBV5-6, TRBV5-1 and TRBV20-1.

Comments on this clonotype: As yet, its antigen is unknown.

Per germline, CDR1 SQVTM and CDR2 ANQGSEA. CDR3 length: 16 amino acids. After removal of 4 bases from V and 2 bases from J, the junction contained 12 bases not matched to a gene. Unique molecular identifiers tagged the TCR beta cDNA libraries. TCRdb re-derived calls from the PCR reads in MiXCR, one entry per CDR3 protein. The sample consists of about 770,000 distinct CDR3 sequences, 35% to 55% of them appearing once. The TCR sequence derives from a girl aged 5-17 years with multiple sclerosis. The sample taken for sequencing was blood. J is TRBJ2-3 and V is TRBV29-1, with TRBD2 matching 7 bases. CDR3 nucleotide sequence: TGCAGCGTTGCGGGGTCGGGGGAGGGAAACACAGATACGCAGTATTTT. Translation: CSVAGSGEGNTDTQYF.